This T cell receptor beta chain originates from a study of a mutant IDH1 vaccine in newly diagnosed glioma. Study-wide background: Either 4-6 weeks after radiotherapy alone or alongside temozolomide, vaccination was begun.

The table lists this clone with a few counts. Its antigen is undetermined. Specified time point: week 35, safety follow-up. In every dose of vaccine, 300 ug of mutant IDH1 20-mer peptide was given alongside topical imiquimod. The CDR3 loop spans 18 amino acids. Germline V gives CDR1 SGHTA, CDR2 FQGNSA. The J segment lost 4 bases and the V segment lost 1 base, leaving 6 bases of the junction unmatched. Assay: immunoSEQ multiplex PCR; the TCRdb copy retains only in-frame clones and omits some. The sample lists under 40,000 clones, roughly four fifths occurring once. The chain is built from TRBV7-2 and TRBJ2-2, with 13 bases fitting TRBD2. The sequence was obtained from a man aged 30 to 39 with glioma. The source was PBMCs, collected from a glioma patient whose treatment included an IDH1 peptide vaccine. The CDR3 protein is CASSLGTSGRRITGELFF. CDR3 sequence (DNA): TGTGCCAGCAGCTTAGGGACTAGCGGGAGAAGGATCACCGGGGAGCTGTTTTTT.